This record covers a single T cell receptor (beta chain). In the study's own analysis: The assay estimated nucleated cells by amplifying reference gene primers. The table came from immunoSEQ multiplex PCR; TCRdb's copy has only in-frame clones and leaves some out. That table furnishes V, J and clone size, whereas the DNA furnished D and trimming. The sample has 210,000 or so clones; approximately 79% are singletons. This sample was taken from a study of blood T cell repertoires in COVID-19. The overall study: Samples taken during acute and convalescent COVID-19 were collected in the United States, Italy and Spain. PBMCs, B-cell-depleted T cells, or T cells were the source of the cDNA or gDNA that made up the material.

Germline CDR1 is SGDLS and CDR2 is YYNGEE. There are 15 residues in the CDR3. Trimming pared 4 bases from V and 5 bases from J, leaving 16 bases between. The sample taken for sequencing was peripheral blood. V and J are TRBV9 and TRBJ2-1, with D perhaps TRBD2 (6 bases). This receptor was taken from a human donor in a cohort sampled during active COVID-19. The CDR3 DNA sequence: TGTGCCAGCAGCCCAAACCGGGACTTACACAATGAGCAGTTCTTC. This codes for CASSPNRDLHNEQFF.